This TCR beta chain was recorded in a study of cytomegalovirus exposure and HLA in healthy donors. Trimming stripped 4 bases from V and 8 bases from J, with 16 bases between. In germline, CDR1 is SGHKS, CDR2 YYEKEE (reference sequence). This CDR3 spans 14 amino acids. The PCR contained 60 Vbeta and 13 Jbeta primers. Profiled with immunoSEQ multiplex PCR; TCRdb holds only in-frame clones, not every one. Here the sample spans around 200,000 clones, more than 75% being singletons. The sequence derives from a middle-aged man in good health and CMV-seropositive. This chain links TRBV5-5 with TRBJ2-1, with D perhaps matching TRBD2 (5 bases). Sequencing was done on a sample of PBMCs. CDR3 loop: CASSKRSGLDEQFF. Written as DNA, the CDR3 is TGTGCCAGCAGCAAGCGGTCCGGGCTCGATGAGCAGTTCTTC.